This T cell receptor beta chain was sequenced in a study of blood T cell repertoires in COVID-19. Across the study: Sites across the United States, Italy and Spain contributed samples from acute and convalescent COVID-19. Nucleic acid was either cDNA or gDNA, and it came from T cells, B-cell-depleted T cells, or PBMCs.

The junction had 17 bases not matched to a gene; V was cut back by 7 bases and J by 7 bases. Germline assignment: CDR1 MDHEN and CDR2 SYDVKM. The CDR3 loop spans 17 amino acids. In the authors' methods: Using reference gene primer amplification, nucleated cell counts were estimated. Clones were read by immunoSEQ multiplex PCR, and TCRdb kept only the in-frame ones, dropping some. For V, J and clone size, that table is used; D and trimming come from the DNA. The profile shows 150,000 to 200,000 clones, around 85% of them singletons. The receptor's source is a man aged 60-69 years with acute or convalescent COVID-19. The chain links TRBV28 to TRBJ2-3; 10 bases are a match to TRBD2. Sample: peripheral blood. CDR3 nucleotide sequence: TGTGCCAGCAAACCCTCCGGACTAGCGGACCCCACTAATACGCAGTATTTT. It codes for CASKPSGLADPTNTQYF.